A single sample is the source of the 12 T cell receptor beta chains below, sequenced in a study of tumor-infiltrating lymphocytes in localized non-small cell lung cancer. Assay used: immunoSEQ multiplex PCR; TCRdb lists only in-frame clones, some missing. The sample includes roughly 12,000 clones, 76% of them seen just once. The sample taken for sequencing was uninvolved lung tissue not adjacent to the tumor. Receptor source: a human donor with non-small cell lung cancer.

This rearrangement joins TRBV6-1 to TRBJ2-7, with TRBD1 as a possible D gene (5 bases). Germline CDR1 reads MNHNS; CDR2 reads SASEGT. The length of the CDR3 is 14 residues. Deletions cut 5 bases from V and 4 bases from J, with 15 bases between. As DNA, the CDR3 is TGTGCCAGCAGTATCCGACAGACCTTTTACGAGCAGTACTTC. This encodes CASSIRQTFYEQYF.

V gene TRBV30 combines with J gene TRBJ1-1; the D gene is possibly TRBD1 (5 bases). Germline lookup yields CDR1 GTSNPN and CDR2 SVGIG (reference sequence). V was shortened by 6 bases and J by 1 base, with 18 bases between the two germline ends. This CDR3 is built from 15 residues. The CDR3 region is CACQVGPRGNTEAFF. CDR3 in DNA: TGTGCCTGCCAGGTTGGACCGAGGGGGAACACTGAAGCTTTCTTT.

In its sample, this clone was seen a few times. The CDR3 spells CASSVVPGEKLFF. DNA of the CDR3: TGTGCCAGCAGCGTAGTTCCTGGCGAAAAACTGTTTTTT. This chain connects TRBV2 to TRBJ1-4; D remains ambiguous. From germline, CDR1 is SNHLY and CDR2 FYNNEI. Trimming stripped 6 bases from V and 8 bases from J, with 13 bases between. The CDR3 covers 13 residues. Complete variable domain (other parts from reference TRBV2 and TRBJ1-4): EPEVTQTPSHQVTQMGQEVILRCVPISNHLYFYWYRQILGQKVEFLVSFYNNEISEKSEIFDDQFSVERPDGSNFTLKIRSTKLEDSAMYFCASSVVPGEKLFFGSGTQLSVL.

The genes are TRBV2 and TRBJ2-1, with 12 nucleotides matching TRBD2. Trimming removed 4 bases from V and 2 bases from J; junction bases left unmatched: 0. From germline, CDR1 is SNHLY and CDR2 FYNNEI. This CDR3 region has 15 residues. CDR3 sequence reads: CASSGLAGAYNEQFF. In DNA form, the CDR3 reads TGTGCCAGCAGTGGACTAGCGGGAGCCTACAATGAGCAGTTCTTC.

This chain connects TRBV6-6 to TRBJ2-5; D might be TRBD1 (5 bases). This CDR3 is 15 amino acids long. The V gene's germline CDR1 is MNHNY and CDR2 SVGAGI (reference sequence). The ends were cut back, 6 bases at V and 2 bases at J, with 16 bases in the middle. CDR3: CASRSVTGLQETQYF. CDR3 bases: TGTGCCAGCAGGTCTGTCACAGGCCTACAAGAGACCCAGTACTTC.

V and J are TRBV5-1 and TRBJ1-1; D unresolved. The CDR3 has 15 residues. The germline gives CDR1 SGHRS, CDR2 YFSETQ. Trimming pared 1 base from V and 1 base from J, leaving 11 bases between. DNA for the CDR3: TGCGCCAGCAGCTTGCAGGTTACCCCGAACACTGAAGCTTTCTTT. This codes for CASSLQVTPNTEAFF.

This sequence joins TRBV9 and TRBJ1-1, with D unresolved. V shed 4 bases and J shed 1 base, with 14 bases lying between them. The CDR3 runs to 15 residues. Germline V gene lookup returns CDR1 SGDLS and CDR2 YYNGEE. In DNA form, the CDR3 reads TGTGCCAGCAGCCCAAGACACGACGGGAACACTGAAGCTTTCTTT. Protein product: CASSPRHDGNTEAFF.

This sequence joins TRBV4-2 and TRBJ2-5; 8 positions match TRBD2. Germline V gives CDR1 LGHNA, CDR2 YNFKEQ. This CDR3 has 15 residues. J gave up 5 bases and V 0 bases, and 5 bases lay outside the gene matches. CDR3 residues: CASSQDLTSVETQYF. In DNA, the CDR3 is TGTGCCAGCAGCCAAGATTTGACTAGCGTGGAGACCCAGTACTTC.

The rearrangement uses TRBV4-2 and TRBJ2-1; maybe TRBD2 (5 bases). V lost 1 base and J 10 bases, leaving 11 bases between the germline ends. This CDR3 region has 13 residues. CDR1 is LGHNA and CDR2 is YNFKEQ in the germline V gene. CDR3 residues: CASSQGTVDEQFF. In DNA, the CDR3 is TGTGCCAGCAGCCAAGGGACTGTTGACGAGCAGTTCTTC.

The V call is TRBV2, the J call TRBJ1-5; no clear D gene. Germline V gene lookup returns CDR1 SNHLY and CDR2 FYNNEI. Trimming took off 6 bases at V and 8 bases at J, with 11 bases between the two ends. The CDR3 contains 12 residues. The CDR3 loop reads CASRGWAEPQHF. CDR3 DNA: TGTGCCAGCAGGGGATGGGCGGAGCCCCAGCATTTT.

The chain uses TRBV6-6 and TRBJ1-5; D ambiguous. V was clipped by 6 bases and J by 6 bases, with 18 bases between them. CDR3 length equals 15 residues. From germline, CDR1 is MNHNY and CDR2 SVGAGI (reference sequence). CDR3 sequence reads: CASRPLVDSGQPQHF. In DNA, the CDR3 is TGTGCCAGCAGGCCCCTGGTGGATTCGGGTCAGCCCCAGCATTTT.

This CDR3 is CASSLGWGLNTEAFF. The CDR3 nucleotides read TGTGCCAGCAGCTTGGGATGGGGGCTGAACACTGAAGCTTTCTTT. V gene TRBV7-2 combines with J gene TRBJ1-1; perhaps TRBD1 as D (6 bases). CDR1 is SGHTA, CDR2 FQGNSA, per germline. The CDR3 runs 15 residues. Trimming left V 3 bases short and J 0 bases short, with 11 bases between.